Described below is a single T cell receptor beta chain sequence and its context. Its target is not known. The data were taken from a study of yellow fever vaccine responses in identical twins. CDR1 and CDR2 from the germline V gene are SGHTA and FQGTGA. Trimming removed 4 bases from V and 5 bases from J, with 16 bases in between. The CDR3 loop spans 15 amino acids. Each CDR3 protein gets one entry after TCRdb re-called the RT-PCR reads with MiXCR. The sample consists of over 800 distinct CDR3 sequences, 70% to 85% of them appearing once. Findings of the study overall: On the reported evidence, twins' vaccine T cell responses seemed partly convergent and partly personalized.

The material was T cells from blood (PBMCs), unsorted or a sorted subset (not recorded which), obtained before or after yellow fever vaccination (not recorded which). This rearrangement joins TRBV7-3 to TRBJ2-3, with D perhaps matching TRBD2 (6 bases). The receptor was isolated from a female donor who received the yellow fever vaccine. CDR3 loop: CASSYRGFIGDTQYF. CDR3 coding DNA: TGTGCCAGCAGCTATCGGGGGTTTATAGGAGATACGCAGTATTTT.